The present TCR beta chain was sequenced within a study of T-cell memory formation after mild COVID-19. MiXCR, run by TCRdb on the 5' RACE reads, gives a single entry per CDR3 protein. Seen here are 110,000 to 150,000 distinct CDR3 sequences, roughly 24% observed once, and the top ten hold about 24%. In this sample, this clonotype turned up a few times. Germline V CDR1 and CDR2: SGHAT, FQNNGV. This CDR3 contains 15 residues. Trimming removed 5 bases at V and 9 bases at J, with 20 bases between. V is TRBV11-2 and J is TRBJ2-1; D gene uncertain. The sequence was obtained from an adult woman who had mild COVID-19 (a few samples of this study predate the infection). Cell type and time point are not known. Material: PBMCs or a T cell subset sorted from them (not recorded which). CDR3 bases: TGTGCCAGCAGCCCCCCCTCTGCGTATATGAGTGAGCAGTTCTTC. This codes for CASSPPSAYMSEQFF.